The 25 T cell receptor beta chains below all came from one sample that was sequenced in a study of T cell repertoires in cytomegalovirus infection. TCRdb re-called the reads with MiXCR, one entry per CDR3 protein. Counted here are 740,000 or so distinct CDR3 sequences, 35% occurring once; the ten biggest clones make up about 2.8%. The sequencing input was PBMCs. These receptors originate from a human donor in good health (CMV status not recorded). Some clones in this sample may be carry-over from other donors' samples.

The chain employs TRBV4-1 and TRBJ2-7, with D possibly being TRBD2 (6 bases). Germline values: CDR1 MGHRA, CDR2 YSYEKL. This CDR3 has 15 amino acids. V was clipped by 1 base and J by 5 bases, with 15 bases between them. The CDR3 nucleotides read TGCGCCAGCAGCCAAGTGGAGCTAGCGACCCACGAGCAGTACTTC. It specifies CASSQVELATHEQYF.

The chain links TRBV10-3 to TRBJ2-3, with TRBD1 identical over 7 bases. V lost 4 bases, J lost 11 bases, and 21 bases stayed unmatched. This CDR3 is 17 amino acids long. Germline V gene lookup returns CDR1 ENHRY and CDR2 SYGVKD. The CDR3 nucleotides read TGTGCCATCAGTGCGACCCCCAGGGAGCAGGGGGAAGGGGAGCAGTATTTT. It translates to CAISATPREQGEGEQYF.

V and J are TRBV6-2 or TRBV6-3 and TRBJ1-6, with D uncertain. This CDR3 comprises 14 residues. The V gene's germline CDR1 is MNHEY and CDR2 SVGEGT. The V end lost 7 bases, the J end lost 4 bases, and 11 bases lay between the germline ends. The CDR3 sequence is CASTRAEYNSPLHF. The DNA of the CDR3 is TGTGCCAGCACACGGGCGGAGTATAATTCACCCCTCCACTTT.

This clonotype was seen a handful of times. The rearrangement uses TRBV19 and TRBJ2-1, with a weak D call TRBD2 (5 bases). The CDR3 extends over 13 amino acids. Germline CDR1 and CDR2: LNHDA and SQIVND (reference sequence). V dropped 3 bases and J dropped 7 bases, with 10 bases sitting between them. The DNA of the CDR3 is TGTGCCAGTAGTATTTCTTCGGGAAATGAGCAGTTCTTC. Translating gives CASSISSGNEQFF.

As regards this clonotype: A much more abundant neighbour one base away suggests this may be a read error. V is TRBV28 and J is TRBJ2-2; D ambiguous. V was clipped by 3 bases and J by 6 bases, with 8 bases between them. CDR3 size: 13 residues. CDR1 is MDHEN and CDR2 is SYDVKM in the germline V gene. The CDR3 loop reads CASSLSIPGELFF. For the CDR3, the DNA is TGTGCCAGCAGTTTGAGTATCCCCGGGGAGCTGTTTTTT.

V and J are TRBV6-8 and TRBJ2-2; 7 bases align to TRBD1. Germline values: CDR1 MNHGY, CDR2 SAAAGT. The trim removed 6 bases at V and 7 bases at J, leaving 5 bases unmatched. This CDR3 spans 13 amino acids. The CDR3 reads CASRTGFVGELFF. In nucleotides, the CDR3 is TGTGCCAGCAGGACAGGGTTCGTCGGGGAGCTGTTTTTT.

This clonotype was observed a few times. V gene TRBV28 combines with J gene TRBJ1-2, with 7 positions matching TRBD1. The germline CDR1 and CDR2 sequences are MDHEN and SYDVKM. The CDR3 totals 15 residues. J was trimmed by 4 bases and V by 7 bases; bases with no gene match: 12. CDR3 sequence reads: CASTGEMGTVYGYTF. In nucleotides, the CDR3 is TGTGCCAGCACGGGGGAGATGGGGACAGTCTATGGCTACACCTTC.

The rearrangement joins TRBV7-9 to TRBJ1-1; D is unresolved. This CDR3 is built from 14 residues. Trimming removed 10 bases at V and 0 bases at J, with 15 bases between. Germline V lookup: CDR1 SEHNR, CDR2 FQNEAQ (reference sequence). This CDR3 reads CATNPALMNTEAFF. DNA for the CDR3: TGTGCCACAAACCCGGCTCTCATGAACACTGAAGCTTTCTTT.

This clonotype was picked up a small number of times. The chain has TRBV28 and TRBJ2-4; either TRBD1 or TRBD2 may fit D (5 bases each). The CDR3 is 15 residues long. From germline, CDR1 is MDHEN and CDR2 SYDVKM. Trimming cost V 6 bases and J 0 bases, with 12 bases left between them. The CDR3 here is CASSGAQKAKNIQYF. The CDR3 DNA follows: TGTGCCAGCAGCGGGGCGCAGAAAGCCAAAAACATTCAGTACTTC.

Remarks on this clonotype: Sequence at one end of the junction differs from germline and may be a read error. The DNA for the CDR3 is TGTGCCAGCATGGAAGTAAATAGCAAGCAGCCCCATCATTTT. It specifies CASMEVNSKQPHHF. J is TRBJ1-5 and V is TRBV27; no clear D. Germline loops: CDR1 MNHEY, CDR2 SMNVEV (reference sequence). The CDR3 length is 14 residues.

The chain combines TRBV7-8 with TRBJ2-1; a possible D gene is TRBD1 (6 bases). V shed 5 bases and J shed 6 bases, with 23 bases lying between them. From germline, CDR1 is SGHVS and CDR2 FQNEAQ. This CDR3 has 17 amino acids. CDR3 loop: CASSPQISGASFNEQFF. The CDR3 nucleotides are TGTGCCAGCAGCCCGCAGATATCAGGGGCATCATTCAATGAGCAGTTCTTC.

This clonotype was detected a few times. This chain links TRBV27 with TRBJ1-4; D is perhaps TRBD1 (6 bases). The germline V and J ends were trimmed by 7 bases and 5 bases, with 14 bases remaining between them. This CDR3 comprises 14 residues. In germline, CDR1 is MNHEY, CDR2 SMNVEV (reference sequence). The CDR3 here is CASTTGTWNEKLFF. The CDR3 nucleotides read TGTGCCAGCACCACCGGGACATGGAATGAAAAACTGTTTTTT.

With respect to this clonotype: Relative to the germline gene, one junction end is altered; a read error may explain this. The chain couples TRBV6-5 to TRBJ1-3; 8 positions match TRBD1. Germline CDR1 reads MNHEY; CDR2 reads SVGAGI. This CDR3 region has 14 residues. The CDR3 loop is CASSYQGAGNTISF. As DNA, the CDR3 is TGTGCCAGCAGTTACCAGGGGGCTGGAAACACCATATCTTTT.

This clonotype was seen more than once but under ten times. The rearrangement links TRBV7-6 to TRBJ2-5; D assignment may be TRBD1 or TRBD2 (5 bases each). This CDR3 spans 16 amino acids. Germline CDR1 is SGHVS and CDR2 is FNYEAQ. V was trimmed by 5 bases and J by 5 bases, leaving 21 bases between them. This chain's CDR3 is CASSIGRGAIRETQYF. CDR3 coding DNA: TGTGCCAGCAGCATTGGCAGAGGGGCGATTAGGGAGACCCAGTACTTC.

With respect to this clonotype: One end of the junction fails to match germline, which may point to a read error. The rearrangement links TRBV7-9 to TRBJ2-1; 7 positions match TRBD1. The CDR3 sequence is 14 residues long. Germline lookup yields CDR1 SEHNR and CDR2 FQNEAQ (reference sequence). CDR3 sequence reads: CASSLARDSNDQFF. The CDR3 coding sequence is TGTGCCAGCAGCTTAGCAAGGGACAGCAATGATCAGTTCTTC.

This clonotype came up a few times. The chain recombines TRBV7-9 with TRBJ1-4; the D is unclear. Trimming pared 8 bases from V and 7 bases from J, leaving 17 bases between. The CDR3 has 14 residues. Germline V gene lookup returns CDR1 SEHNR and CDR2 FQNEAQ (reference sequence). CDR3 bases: TGTGCCAGCGGACCCGTCGGGGAAGGTGAAAAACTGTTTTTT. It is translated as CASGPVGEGEKLFF. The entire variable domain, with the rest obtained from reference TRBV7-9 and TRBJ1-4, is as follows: DTGVSQNPRHKITKRGQNVTFRCDPISEHNRLYWYRQTLGQGPEFLTYFQNEAQLEKSRLLSDRFSAERPKGSFSTLEIQRTEQGDSAMYLCASGPVGEGEKLFFGSGTQLSVL.

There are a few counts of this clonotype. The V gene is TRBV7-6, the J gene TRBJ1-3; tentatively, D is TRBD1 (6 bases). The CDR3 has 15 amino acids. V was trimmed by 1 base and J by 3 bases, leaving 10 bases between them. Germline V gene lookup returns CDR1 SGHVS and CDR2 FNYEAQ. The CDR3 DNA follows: TGTGCCAGCAGCTTAGGGACAGCTATTGGAAACACCATATATTTT. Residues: CASSLGTAIGNTIYF. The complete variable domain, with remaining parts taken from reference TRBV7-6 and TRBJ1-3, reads GAGVSQSPRYKVTKRGQDVALRCDPISGHVSLYWYRQALGQGPEFLTYFNYEAQQDKSGLPNDRFSAERPEGSISTLTIQRTEQRDSAMYRCASSLGTAIGNTIYFGEGSWLTVV.

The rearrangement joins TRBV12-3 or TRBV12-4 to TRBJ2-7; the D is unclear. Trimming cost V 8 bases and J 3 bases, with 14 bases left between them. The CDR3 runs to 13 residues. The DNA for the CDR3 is TGTGCCAGCGGTGACCCGAATAGCTACGAGCAGTACTTC. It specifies CASGDPNSYEQYF.

DNA for the CDR3: TGTGCCAGTAGTGTCAGAAGGCGGGATCAGCCCCAGCATTTT. Protein sequence: CASSVRRRDQPQHF. The chain carries TRBV19 and TRBJ1-5; D is unresolved. Germline CDR1 and CDR2: LNHDA and SQIVND (reference sequence). This CDR3 has 14 residues. V gave up 5 bases and J gave up 5 bases, with 13 bases separating them.

CDR3 sequence (DNA): TGTGCCAGCAGTTTCAGGTCAAGGGGTCGGGGCTACACCTTC. Translation gives CASSFRSRGRGYTF. V is TRBV28 and J is TRBJ1-2, with D possibly TRBD1 on 5 matching bases. Germline CDR1 and CDR2: MDHEN and SYDVKM. Trimming removed 3 bases at V and 8 bases at J, with 16 bases between. The CDR3 loop spans 14 amino acids.

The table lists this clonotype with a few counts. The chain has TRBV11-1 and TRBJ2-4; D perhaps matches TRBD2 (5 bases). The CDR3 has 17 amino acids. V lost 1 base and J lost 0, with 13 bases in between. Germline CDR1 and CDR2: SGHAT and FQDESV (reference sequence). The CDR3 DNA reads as TGTGCCAGCAGCTTAGTAGGCGGGCCGGCAGCCAAAAACATTCAGTACTTC. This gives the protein CASSLVGGPAAKNIQYF.

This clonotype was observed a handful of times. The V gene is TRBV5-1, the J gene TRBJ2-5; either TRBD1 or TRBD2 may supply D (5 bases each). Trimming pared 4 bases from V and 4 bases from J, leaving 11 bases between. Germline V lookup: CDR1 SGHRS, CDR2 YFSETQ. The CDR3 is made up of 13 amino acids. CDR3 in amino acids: CASSRAGTETQYF. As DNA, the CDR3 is TGCGCCAGCAGCAGGGCAGGGACAGAGACCCAGTACTTC.

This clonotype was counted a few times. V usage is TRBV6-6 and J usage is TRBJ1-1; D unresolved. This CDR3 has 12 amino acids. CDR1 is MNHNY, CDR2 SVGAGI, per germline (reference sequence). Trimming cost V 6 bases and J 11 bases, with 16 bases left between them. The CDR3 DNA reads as TGTGCCAGCAGGGGGTATCGCGCGAAGGCTTTCTTT. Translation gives CASRGYRAKAFF.

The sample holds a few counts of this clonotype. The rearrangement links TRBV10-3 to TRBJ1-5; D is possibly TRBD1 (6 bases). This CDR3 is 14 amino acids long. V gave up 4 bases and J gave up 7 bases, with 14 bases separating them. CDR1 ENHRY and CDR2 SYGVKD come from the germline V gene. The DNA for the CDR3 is TGTGCCATCAGTGCAGGAGGGGGGCTCCAGCCCCAGCATTTT. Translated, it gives CAISAGGGLQPQHF.

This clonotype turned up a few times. CDR3 nucleotides: TGTGCCAGCAGTTTAAGGAGGGGAGCCGGCGGCTACACCTTC. Translated, it gives CASSLRRGAGGYTF. This chain uses TRBV12-3 or TRBV12-4 with TRBJ1-2, with D perhaps matching TRBD1 (5 bases). Trimming removed 2 bases from V and 8 bases from J, with 15 bases in between. The length of the CDR3 is 14 residues.